The sequence of this T cell receptor (beta chain) was determined in a study of OX40 agonist ivuxolimab in advanced cancers. The wider study: Ivuxolimab was administered intravenously to patients at 0.01 to 10 mg/kg every 2 weeks. Overall study findings and caveats: On average, CD8+ T cells showed a greater number of expanded clones than CD4+. Near-lowest levels of clonal expansion characterized partial responders at 0.1-3.0 mg/kg.

The table came from immunoSEQ multiplex PCR; TCRdb's copy has only in-frame clones and leaves some out. The repertoire includes around 46,000 clones, approximately 88% of them detected once, and 14% to 15% sits in the top ten. Any history of autoimmune disease or systemic immunosuppression disqualified patients. About this clone itself: What it recognizes is unknown.

Trimming removed 3 bases from V and 5 bases from J, with 11 bases in between. This CDR3 has 14 residues. Germline V gene data show CDR1 as MNHEY and CDR2 as SMNVEV (reference sequence). The receptor was derived from an adult with an advanced solid tumor such as melanoma, head and neck, liver or kidney cancer. The sample in question was CD4+ or CD8+ T cells sorted from blood, obtained in a trial of the OX40 agonist ivuxolimab. This sequence joins TRBV27 and TRBJ2-1; D remains ambiguous. The CDR3 protein is CASSLGSPNNEQFF. DNA of the CDR3: TGTGCCAGCAGTTTGGGCAGCCCTAACAATGAGCAGTTCTTC.